The next 20 T cell receptor beta chains were all read from a single sample in a study of shared clonotypes between healthy human individuals. TCRdb's copy holds only in-frame clones and misses some; the assay was immunoSEQ multiplex PCR. The sample lists about 730,000 clones, 72% occurring once. What was sequenced was memory CD4+ T cells sorted from blood. Subset here: CD45RA-negative fraction. Receptors were obtained from a woman aged 25-40 years in good health.

This clone was found once. The chain has TRBV27 and TRBJ1-2; D gene ambiguous. Germline V CDR1 and CDR2: MNHEY, SMNVEV (reference sequence). The V end lost 5 bases, the J end lost 1 base, and 14 bases lay between the germline ends. The CDR3 contains 15 residues. For the CDR3, the DNA is TGTGCCAGCAGTACTCAGCCCCTCGGTAACTATGGCTACACCTTC. Translated, it gives CASSTQPLGNYGYTF.

Only a few counts were recorded for this clone. V gene TRBV15 combines with J gene TRBJ1-2; the match to TRBD1 covers 10 bases. CDR3 length: 15 amino acids. Per the germline V gene, CDR1 is LNHNV and CDR2 is YYDKDF (reference sequence). V was clipped by 1 base and J by 4 bases; unmatched bases: 3. The CDR3 region has the DNA TGTGCCACCAGCAGAGGACAGGGGGCGAGCTATGGCTACACCTTC. Protein product: CATSRGQGASYGYTF.

The chain employs TRBV11-2 and TRBJ1-2; 7 bases align to TRBD1. CDR1 and CDR2 from the germline V gene are SGHAT and FQNNGV. The CDR3 spans 14 residues. V lost 1 base to trimming and J lost 7 bases; unmatched junction nucleotides: 6. Written as DNA, the CDR3 is TGTGCCAGCAGCTTAGTTCGGCAGGGGGGTGGCTACACCTTC. Translation: CASSLVRQGGGYTF.

This clone was seen only a few times. The sample carries other DNA sequences with the same CDR3. The chain has TRBV2 and TRBJ2-1; 8 nucleotides match TRBD2. The CDR3 totals 14 residues. The germline V gene encodes CDR1 SNHLY and CDR2 FYNNEI. The V and J ends lost 7 bases and 4 bases, in that order; junction bases with no gene match: 6. CDR3 in DNA: TGTGCCAGCACCCGACTAGCGTCATACAATGAGCAGTTCTTC. This translates into CASTRLASYNEQFF. Complete variable domain (other parts from reference TRBV2 and TRBJ2-1): EPEVTQTPSHQVTQMGQEVILRCVPISNHLYFYWYRQILGQKVEFLVSFYNNEISEKSEIFDDQFSVERPDGSNFTLKIRSTKLEDSAMYFCASTRLASYNEQFFGPGTRLTVL.

This clone was recorded once. The chain carries TRBV19 and TRBJ1-5; D is unresolved. Germline CDR1 reads LNHDA; CDR2 reads SQIVND (reference sequence). The CDR3 is 15 residues long. V dropped 4 bases and J dropped 5 bases, with 15 bases sitting between them. The CDR3: CASSKRQRRDQPQHF. The CDR3, as DNA: TGTGCCAGTAGTAAGCGGCAGAGGAGGGATCAGCCCCAGCATTTT.

The chain couples TRBV2 to TRBJ2-1, with TRBD2 matching over 8 bases. Looked up from germline, CDR1 is SNHLY and CDR2 is FYNNEI. V lost 5 bases and J lost 10; bases outside the gene matches: 10. This CDR3 is built from 14 residues. Written as DNA, the CDR3 is TGTGCCAGCAGTCCCAGGACTAGCTTCGGCGAGCAGTTCTTC. It codes for CASSPRTSFGEQFF.

The rearrangement joins TRBV28 to TRBJ1-2; 9 bases are shared with TRBD1. Germline loops: CDR1 MDHEN, CDR2 SYDVKM. The CDR3 consists of 16 residues. V lost 5 bases, J lost 0 bases, and 7 bases stayed unmatched. Here the CDR3 reads CASSKPGQGANYGYTF. DNA for the CDR3: TGTGCCAGCAGTAAACCGGGACAGGGAGCTAACTATGGCTACACCTTC.

Remarks on this clone: The sample has other DNA sequences that encode this CDR3 too. This chain connects TRBV2 to TRBJ2-6, with D possibly TRBD2 on 5 matching bases. The V end lost 3 bases, the J end lost 0 bases, and 6 bases lay between the germline ends. CDR1 and CDR2 (germline): SNHLY, FYNNEI. CDR3 length: 15 amino acids. The CDR3 loop is CASSDRDSGANVLTF. The CDR3, as DNA: TGTGCCAGCAGTGACCGGGACTCTGGGGCCAACGTCCTGACTTTC.

The chain is built from TRBV9 and TRBJ2-7; D remains unclear. CDR1 and CDR2 (germline): SGDLS, YYNGEE. The CDR3 totals 14 residues. V was shortened by 1 base and J by 9 bases, with 17 bases between the two germline ends. CDR3 loop: CASSVNRLSRRQYF. Here the CDR3 DNA reads TGTGCCAGCAGCGTAAATCGGCTCTCGAGGCGGCAGTACTTC. Full variable domain (missing parts from reference TRBV9 and TRBJ2-7): DSGVTQTPKHLITATGQRVTLRCSPRSGDLSVYWYQQSLDQGLQFLIQYYNGEERAKGNILERFSAQQFPDLHSELNLSSLELGDSALYFCASSVNRLSRRQYFGPGTRLTVT.

This chain uses TRBV28 with TRBJ2-3; no clear D. This CDR3 contains 12 residues. Deletions cut 6 bases from V and 3 bases from J, with 7 bases between. The germline V gene has CDR1 MDHEN and CDR2 SYDVKM. CDR3 DNA: TGTGCCAGCAGCTCCGGGACAGATACGCAGTATTTT. Translated: CASSSGTDTQYF.

This chain connects TRBV27 to TRBJ2-5; D remains unclear. CDR1 and CDR2 from the germline V gene are MNHEY and SMNVEV (reference sequence). The CDR3 is made up of 14 amino acids. Deletions cut 3 bases from V and 5 bases from J, with 13 bases between. CDR3 region: CASSLNGFGETQYF. The CDR3, as DNA: TGTGCCAGCAGTTTGAATGGGTTTGGGGAGACCCAGTACTTC.

This sequence joins TRBV10-1 and TRBJ2-6; D possibly corresponds to TRBD1 (6 bases). Germline CDR1 reads WNHNN; CDR2 reads SYGVQD (reference sequence). V was trimmed by 3 bases and J by 2 bases, leaving 8 bases between them. This CDR3 region has 15 residues. Written as DNA, the CDR3 is TGCGCCAGCAGTGAAGGGGGTACTGGGGCCAACGTCCTGACTTTC. Protein product: CASSEGGTGANVLTF.

The chain couples TRBV5-8 to TRBJ2-7; 10 bases map to TRBD2. The CDR3 sequence is 16 residues long. Losses at the gene ends were 0 bases for V and 5 bases for J; bases not matched to a gene: 8. Looked up from germline, CDR1 is SGHTS and CDR2 is YDEGEE. CDR3 residues: CASSLVLAGAHDEQYF. CDR3 nucleotide sequence: TGTGCCAGCAGCTTGGTGCTAGCGGGAGCTCATGACGAGCAGTACTTC.

This rearrangement joins TRBV28 to TRBJ2-1; possible D gene TRBD2, 6 bases. From germline, CDR1 is MDHEN and CDR2 SYDVKM. Trimming stripped 7 bases from V and 4 bases from J, with 14 bases between. The CDR3 spans 14 residues. Written as DNA, the CDR3 is TGTGCCAGCACCATGGAGGGAACTTACAATGAGCAGTTCTTC. Translated: CASTMEGTYNEQFF.

The chain employs TRBV6-6 and TRBJ1-5, with TRBD1 matching 9 bases. Trimming cost V 6 bases and J 2 bases; bases outside gene matches: 5. Germline CDR1 MNHNY, CDR2 SVGAGI (reference sequence). The CDR3 is 15 residues long. CDR3 in amino acids: CASRFTGGGNQPQHF. In DNA, the CDR3 is TGTGCCAGCAGATTCACAGGGGGCGGCAATCAGCCCCAGCATTTT.

This clone occurred once. Given a much more abundant clone one base away, this may be a read error. V gene TRBV25-1 combines with J gene TRBJ1-1; no clear D gene. V was pared by 2 bases and J by 4 bases, with 11 bases between. Germline V CDR1 and CDR2: MGHDK, SYGVNS. The CDR3 extends over 14 amino acids. The CDR3 DNA reads TGTGCCAGCAGTGAAGTGGCGATAGGCACTGAAGCTTTCTTT. It translates to CASSEVAIGTEAFF. Combining the CDR3 with reference TRBV25-1 and TRBJ1-1 gives the whole variable domain EADIYQTPRYLVIGTGKKITLECSQTMGHDKMYWYQQDPGMELHLIHYSYGVNSTEKGDLSSESTVSRIRTEHFPLTLESARPSHTSQYLCASSEVAIGTEAFFGQGTRLTVV.

The rearrangement joins TRBV29-1 to TRBJ2-7; either TRBD1 or TRBD2 may fit D (6 bases each). V lost 7 bases and J lost 7, with 20 bases in between. CDR3 length: 13 amino acids. The germline gives CDR1 SQVTM, CDR2 ANQGSEA. CDR3 loop: CSAGGQFLTEQYF. CDR3 bases: TGCAGCGCTGGGGGGCAGTTCCTCACAGAGCAGTACTTC.

This sequence joins TRBV5-6 and TRBJ2-2; D is ambiguous. V was cut by 7 bases and J by 2 bases, with 12 bases left in between. CDR3 length equals 14 residues. Germline V gives CDR1 SGHDT, CDR2 YYEEEE. The CDR3, as DNA: TGTGCCAGCTACCGACTCGACAACACCGGGGAGCTGTTTTTT. Translation gives CASYRLDNTGELFF.

CDR3 region: CASSPGAEDTQYF. CDR3 in DNA: TGTGCCAGCTCACCAGGGGCCGAAGATACGCAGTATTTT. V usage is TRBV18 and J usage is TRBJ2-3; weak D call: TRBD1 (5 bases). The germline gives CDR1 KGHSH, CDR2 LQKENI. V was clipped by 2 bases and J by 5 bases, with 8 bases between them. CDR3 length: 13 residues.

This clone turned up a few times. The chain has TRBV27 and TRBJ1-4, with no clear D. The CDR3 runs 14 residues. Germline V CDR1 and CDR2: MNHEY, SMNVEV (reference sequence). V gave up 2 bases and J gave up 5 bases, with 9 bases separating them. The CDR3 loop is CASSLIAGNEKLFF. The CDR3, as DNA: TGTGCCAGCAGTTTAATCGCAGGAAATGAAAAACTGTTTTTT.